This is a list of T cell receptor beta chains from one sample in a study of T cell responses to AZD1222 COVID-19 vaccine. Here immunoSEQ multiplex PCR was the method, and the copy in TCRdb shows in-frame clones only, minus some. The sample comprises about 120,000 clones, approximately 87% of which are singletons, and 12% rests with the top ten. The specimen was peripheral blood, collected on day 0 of AZD1222 vaccination. The receptors were sampled from an adult in good health. CDR3s leave out the opening cysteine and the closing phenylalanine or tryptophan. Fields, in order: clone size, V gene, CDR3 protein. Some rows have no size entry. The others give once, few or many, or a class for an expanded clone.

size: NA
V: TRBV7-2
CDR3: ASSPGGQPQH

size: NA
V: TRBV28
CDR3: ASTDQGQAYNEQF

size: NA
V: TRBV6-5
CDR3: ASTPPGSYEQY

size: NA
V: TRBV5-4
CDR3: ASSNRGQGRSYNEQF

size: NA
V: TRBV29-1
CDR3: SVDLHGKSYPT

size: once
V: TRBV28
CDR3: ASSGGLAKNIQY

size: NA
V: TRBV5-1
CDR3: ASSLRVRQGVNEQY

size: NA
V: TRBV6-6
CDR3: ASSPPSGREY

size: NA
V: TRBV29-1
CDR3: SVVPQGAGGYT

size: NA
V: TRBV5-6
CDR3: ASSLEGGADGYT

size: NA
V: TRBV4-1
CDR3: ASSQDPPRQGHEKLF